These 17 T cell receptor beta chains came from one sample sequenced in a study of T cell responses to AZD1222 COVID-19 vaccine. Produced via immunoSEQ multiplex PCR; TCRdb's table is partial and in-frame only. The sample includes around 150,000 clones, 94% of them seen just once. The source was peripheral blood, collected on day 0 of AZD1222 vaccination. These receptors all stem from an adult in good health.

The chain carries TRBV10-3 and TRBJ1-5; D is ambiguous. Germline loops: CDR1 ENHRY, CDR2 SYGVKD. This CDR3 comprises 16 residues. The V end was cut by 0 bases, the J end by 0 bases, with 9 bases between. DNA of the CDR3: TGTGCCATCAGTGAGTCGAAAACCTCTAGCAATCAGCCCCAGCATTTT. The encoded protein is CAISESKTSSNQPQHF.

The chain is built from TRBV7-6 and TRBJ2-1, with D perhaps TRBD2 (7 bases). The V and J ends lost 0 bases and 7 bases respectively, with 13 bases between them. Germline CDR1 and CDR2: SGHVS and FNYEAQ. The CDR3 is 15 amino acids. CDR3 DNA: TGTGCCAGCAGCTTAGCCGGGGGGCCGTATAATGAGCAGTTCTTC. This translates into CASSLAGGPYNEQFF. Full variable domain (rest looked up from reference TRBV7-6 and TRBJ2-1): GAGVSQSPRYKVTKRGQDVALRCDPISGHVSLYWYRQALGQGPEFLTYFNYEAQQDKSGLPNDRFSAERPEGSISTLTIQRTEQRDSAMYRCASSLAGGPYNEQFFGPGTRLTVL.

The chain joins TRBV7-9 to TRBJ1-1; D is undetermined. Trimming cost V 5 bases and J 0 bases, with 13 bases left between them. From germline, CDR1 is SEHNR and CDR2 FQNEAQ (reference sequence). This CDR3 has 15 residues. The CDR3 DNA sequence: TGTGCCAGCAGCCAGAGGAGTGGAATGAACACTGAAGCTTTCTTT. This encodes CASSQRSGMNTEAFF. Filled out from reference TRBV7-9 and TRBJ1-1, the complete variable domain reads DTGVSQNPRHKITKRGQNVTFRCDPISEHNRLYWYRQTLGQGPEFLTYFQNEAQLEKSRLLSDRFSAERPKGSFSTLEIQRTEQGDSAMYLCASSQRSGMNTEAFFGQGTRLTVV.

The chain combines TRBV4-2 with TRBJ1-5; D gene ambiguous. V was trimmed by 0 bases and J by 2 bases, leaving 14 bases between them. Germline loops: CDR1 LGHNA, CDR2 YNFKEQ. CDR3 size: 17 residues. The CDR3 region has the DNA TGTGCCAGCAGCCAAGATCTGAGGGAATTGGGCAATCAGCCCCAGCATTTT. It yields the protein CASSQDLRELGNQPQHF.

This chain uses TRBV7-9 with TRBJ1-2; no clear D gene. The CDR3 runs to 14 residues. Trimming took 5 bases from V and 4 from J, leaving 14 bases between them. Germline lookup yields CDR1 SEHNR and CDR2 FQNEAQ (reference sequence). The CDR3 is CASSGVEFTYGYTF. In nucleotides, the CDR3 is TGTGCCAGCAGCGGAGTGGAGTTTACCTATGGCTACACCTTC. Supplemented by reference TRBV7-9 and TRBJ1-2, the full variable domain reads DTGVSQNPRHKITKRGQNVTFRCDPISEHNRLYWYRQTLGQGPEFLTYFQNEAQLEKSRLLSDRFSAERPKGSFSTLEIQRTEQGDSAMYLCASSGVEFTYGYTFGSGTRLTVV.

The V call is TRBV2, the J call TRBJ1-6, with TRBD1 as a possible D gene (5 bases). The CDR3 is 13 residues long. Germline V gene sequence: CDR1 SNHLY, CDR2 FYNNEI. The V gene lost 10 bases and the J gene lost 7 bases, with 14 bases spanning the gap. CDR3 in amino acids: CATSGLENSPLHF. The DNA for the CDR3 is TGTGCCACCTCGGGACTGGAGAATTCACCCCTCCACTTT.

This chain links TRBV27 with TRBJ1-6; D is unclear. Trimming took off 5 bases at V and 10 bases at J, with 9 bases between the two ends. The CDR3 is 12 residues long. CDR1 and CDR2 (germline): MNHEY, SMNVEV (reference sequence). As DNA, the CDR3 is TGTGCCAGCAGTAATCAGGCGTCACCCCTCCACTTT. It yields the protein CASSNQASPLHF.

This chain uses TRBV10-3 with TRBJ2-1; tentatively, D is TRBD2 (6 bases). Per germline, CDR1 ENHRY and CDR2 SYGVKD. V shed 4 bases and J shed 6 bases, with 19 bases lying between them. The CDR3 spans 16 residues. This chain's CDR3 is CAISGHRDWGSNEQFF. In nucleotides, the CDR3 is TGTGCCATCAGTGGCCACCGGGACTGGGGCTCCAATGAGCAGTTCTTC.

The chain recombines TRBV13 with TRBJ1-3; D is unclear. CDR3 length: 16 amino acids. Germline V CDR1 and CDR2: PRHDT, FYEKMQ (reference sequence). Trimming pared 0 bases from V and 2 bases from J, leaving 11 bases between. CDR3 DNA sequence: TGTGCCAGCAGCTTAGGCTGGGGTATCCCTGGAAACACCATATATTTT. It yields the protein CASSLGWGIPGNTIYF.

The chain is built from TRBV28 and TRBJ1-3; tentatively, D is TRBD1 (5 bases). CDR1 and CDR2 (germline): MDHEN, SYDVKM. The ends were cut back, 1 base at V and 0 bases at J, with 13 bases in the middle. The CDR3 spans 17 residues. The CDR3 spells CASSLLTGTVSGNTIYF. DNA of the CDR3: TGTGCCAGCAGTTTATTGACCGGGACGGTCTCTGGAAACACCATATATTTT. Supplemented by reference TRBV28 and TRBJ1-3, the full variable domain reads DVKVTQSSRYLVKRTGEKVFLECVQDMDHENMFWYRQDPGLGLRLIYFSYDVKMKEKGDIPEGYSVSREKKERFSLILESASTNQTSMYLCASSLLTGTVSGNTIYFGEGSWLTVV.

This chain links TRBV4-3 with TRBJ2-7; D is undetermined. Trimming took 10 bases from V and 0 from J, leaving 16 bases between them. Germline CDR1 and CDR2: LGHNA and YSLEER. The CDR3 totals 14 residues. CDR3: CATRKQDLSYEQYV. For the CDR3, the DNA is TGCGCCACCAGGAAGCAGGACCTCTCCTACGAGCAGTACGTC.

The chain employs TRBV2 and TRBJ2-5, with D unclear. The CDR3 has 12 amino acids. Trimming took 4 bases from V and 6 from J, leaving 9 bases between them. CDR1 and CDR2 from the germline V gene are SNHLY and FYNNEI. The CDR3 DNA follows: TGTGCCAGCAGTGGGGTGGGCCAGACCCAGTACTTC. This sequence encodes CASSGVGQTQYF.

This chain uses TRBV5-1 with TRBJ2-1, with D possibly TRBD2 on 6 matching bases. CDR1 is SGHRS and CDR2 is YFSETQ in the germline V gene. Trimming shortened V by 0 bases and J by 4 bases, and 8 bases separated the two germline ends. There are 14 residues in the CDR3. CDR3 coding DNA: TGCGCCAGCAGCTTGGGTGGACTATACAATGAGCAGTTCTTC. This sequence encodes CASSLGGLYNEQFF.

V and J are TRBV7-8 and TRBJ2-1; 9 bases match TRBD2. The ends lost 2 bases at V and 5 bases at J; junction bases unmatched: 10. The CDR3 totals 17 residues. Per germline, CDR1 SGHVS and CDR2 FQNEAQ. The CDR3 sequence is CASSLFISGGTNNEQFF. In nucleotides, the CDR3 is TGTGCCAGCAGCTTATTCATTAGCGGGGGCACTAACAATGAGCAGTTCTTC.

V is TRBV2 and J is TRBJ1-2; possible D gene TRBD1, 5 bases. The CDR3 has 13 residues. The V end was cut by 3 bases, the J end by 4 bases, with 9 bases between. Germline V gene data show CDR1 as SNHLY and CDR2 as FYNNEI. The CDR3 protein is CASSEGTGYGYTF. CDR3 sequence (DNA): TGTGCCAGCAGTGAGGGGACGGGCTATGGCTACACCTTC.

This clone was seen a single time. This chain links TRBV5-1 with TRBJ1-5, with 10 nucleotides matching TRBD1. J lost 2 bases, V lost 4 bases, and 6 bases had no gene match. Looked up from germline, CDR1 is SGHRS and CDR2 is YFSETQ. There are 16 residues in the CDR3. As DNA, the CDR3 is TGCGCCAGCAGCCAAGGAGGGACAGGGGGCAATCAGCCCCAGCATTTT. Its protein product is CASSQGGTGGNQPQHF.

Concerning this clone itself: Other nucleotide sequences from this sample produce the same CDR3. The rearrangement joins TRBV11-2 to TRBJ1-2; D perhaps matches TRBD1 (5 bases). This CDR3 contains 12 residues. Germline lookup yields CDR1 SGHAT and CDR2 FQNNGV. V gave up 2 bases and J gave up 8 bases, with 9 bases separating them. The CDR3 region has the DNA TGTGCCAGCAGCTTATCCGGGGACGGCTACACCTTC. It translates to CASSLSGDGYTF.